The rows below give T cell receptor beta chains drawn from one sample of a study of blood T cell repertoires in COVID-19. Here immunoSEQ multiplex PCR was the method, and the copy in TCRdb shows in-frame clones only, minus some. The sample lists a few hundred thousand clones; roughly 90% were seen once. Material for sequencing was PBMCs or T cells enriched from blood (not recorded which). These receptor sequences come from a woman between 18 and 29 years old who had been exposed to COVID-19. Each CDR3 is given with its conserved first and last residue. D genes are given only for firm matches. Some rows mark clone size as missing; the rest say once, few, many or name a class of expanded clone.

TGTGCCAGCAGCCAAGATTCAAGGCAGGCGAACACCGGGGAGCTGTTTTTT CASSQDSRQANTGELFF . . 17 TRBJ2-2 TRBV3-1/TRBV3-2
TGTGCCAGCAGCTTCCCCGCTACAACTAATGAAAAACTGTTTTTT CASSFPATTNEKLFF . . 15 TRBJ1-4 TRBV7-9
TGTGCCAGCAGTCCCATCCACACTAGTGTCTACAATGAGCAGTTCTTC CASSPIHTSVYNEQFF . . 16 TRBJ2-1 TRBV27
TGTGCCAGTAGTATGGAGGCGGGGGGCAATCAGCCCCAGCATTTT CASSMEAGGNQPQHF . . 15 TRBJ1-5 TRBV19
TGTGCCAGCAACCCAGATTCCAAAGTTTACACCTTC CASNPDSKVYTF . . 12 TRBJ1-2 TRBV2
TGTGCCAGCAGGGATGGGACAGTTAGCAATCAGCCCCAGCATTTT CASRDGTVSNQPQHF TRBD1 once 15 TRBJ1-5 TRBV5-8
TGTGCCTCAGGGGGCCTAGCGGGAAGCTCCTACGAGCAGTACTTC CASGGLAGSSYEQYF . . 15 TRBJ2-7 TRBV11-2
TGTGCCAGCGACAGGGGGCATAATTCACCCCTCCACTTT CASDRGHNSPLHF TRBD1 . 13 TRBJ1-6 TRBV6-6
TGTGCCAGTAGTTTCACTAGCGGGCCCTACAATGAGCAGTTCTTC CASSFTSGPYNEQFF TRBD2 . 15 TRBJ2-1 TRBV19
TGTGCCAGCAGCGTCTTCTCGGGGAGTGAAGCAGATACGCAGTATTTT CASSVFSGSEADTQYF . . 16 TRBJ2-3 TRBV9
TGTGCCAGCAGGGACCCGGGGGGCGGCACTGAAGCTTTCTTT CASRDPGGGTEAFF . . 14 TRBJ1-1 TRBV6-5
TGTGCCAGCAGCGCCGGGACAGGTTCTACCTACAATGAGCAGTTCTTC CASSAGTGSTYNEQFF TRBD1 . 16 TRBJ2-1 TRBV6-4
TGTGCCAGCAGCCCTGGACTAGCGGGGTTATACACCGGGGAGCTGTTTTTT CASSPGLAGLYTGELFF TRBD2 . 17 TRBJ2-2 TRBV7-9
TGTGCCTACCTGAATGGACAGGGGGCAAGAGGAACTAATGAAAAACTGTTTTTT CAYLNGQGARGTNEKLFF TRBD1 . 18 TRBJ1-4 TRBV2
TGTGCCAGCACTATAATAGCGGGGGCCCACAATGAGCAGTTCTTC CASTIIAGAHNEQFF TRBD2 . 15 TRBJ2-1 TRBV6-4
TGTGCCAGCACCGTTGTCGGGACAGGGGGCAATCAGCCCCAGCATTTT CASTVVGTGGNQPQHF TRBD1 . 16 TRBJ1-5 TRBV28
TGTGCCACCAGTGACGTCCTCGGACAGGGGGCAACTAGCACAGATACGCAGTATTTT CATSDVLGQGATSTDTQYF TRBD1 . 19 TRBJ2-3 TRBV24-1
TGTGCCAGCTCACTAACGGGACAGCCAATGAACACTGAAGCTTTCTTT CASSLTGQPMNTEAFF TRBD1 . 16 TRBJ1-1 TRBV18
TGTGCCAGCAGTAGGGGGTTTGGTTCACCCCTCCACTTT CASSRGFGSPLHF . once 13 TRBJ1-6 TRBV28
TGTGCCAGCAGTTTAGGCCTGACAGGCCTGAGGGATGGCTACACCTTC CASSLGLTGLRDGYTF . . 16 TRBJ1-2 TRBV28
TGTGCCAGCAGTTACTCGGGACAGGAGAATTCACCCCTCCACTTT CASSYSGQENSPLHF TRBD1 . 15 TRBJ1-6 TRBV6-5
TGTGCCAGCAGTTTAGGGCTAGCGGGGGGCCTAAACTACAATGAGCAGTTCTTC CASSLGLAGGLNYNEQFF TRBD2 . 18 TRBJ2-1 TRBV27
TGCGCCAGCAGCCCGGACAGGGGGCCCACCTACGAGCAGTACTTC CASSPDRGPTYEQYF TRBD1 few 15 TRBJ2-7 TRBV5-1
TGTGCCTGGAGGACTAGCGGGGGGCTCCAAGAGACCCAGTACTTC CAWRTSGGLQETQYF TRBD2 . 15 TRBJ2-5 TRBV30
TGTGCCAGTAGTCCACGGGGCAATCAGCCCCAGCATTTT CASSPRGNQPQHF . . 13 TRBJ1-5 TRBV19
TGTGCCAGCAGCCAGGGGCCTGGTCAGCCCCAGCATTTT CASSQGPGQPQHF . . 13 TRBJ1-5 TRBV3-1/TRBV3-2
TGTGCCAGCAGCAAAGGACAGGGGGGCACGATACTTATGAACACCGGGGAGCTGTTTTTT CASSKGQGGTILMNTGELFF TRBD1 . 20 TRBJ2-2 TRBV9
TGTGCCAGCAGTTTAGTTGGCGGCTCTGAGACCCAGTACTTC CASSLVGGSETQYF . . 14 TRBJ2-5 TRBV28
TGTGCCAGCTCACCGGCAGGGTTCTCAAATTCACCCCTCCACTTT CASSPAGFSNSPLHF . . 15 TRBJ1-6 TRBV18
TGTGCCAGCAGTCAAGCCAGGGGTGGAGGCCGCTACGAGCAGTACTTC CASSQARGGGRYEQYF . . 16 TRBJ2-7 TRBV27
TGTGCCAGCAGCTCACAGGGGGGAGATCAGCCCCAGCATTTT CASSSQGGDQPQHF TRBD1 . 14 TRBJ1-5 TRBV7-3
TGTGCCAGCAGTTTTATTTTTAGACAGGGGGCTTTCGGCTACACCTTC CASSFIFRQGAFGYTF TRBD1 . 16 TRBJ1-2 TRBV28
TGTGCCAGCAGTTTATTCGCACAGGGGATGGTTGGTCCCTACGAGCAGTACTTC CASSLFAQGMVGPYEQYF TRBD1 . 18 TRBJ2-7 TRBV28
TGTGCCAGCAGCGCGAACCCGAGGGGGCAAACTAACTATGGCTACACCTTC CASSANPRGQTNYGYTF TRBD1 . 17 TRBJ1-2 TRBV9
TGTGCCAGCAGCCGACAGGTTAAATATGGCTACACCTTC CASSRQVKYGYTF . . 13 TRBJ1-2 TRBV3-1/TRBV3-2
TGTGCCAGCCGAACAGGGGTTGAGCAGTACTTC CASRTGVEQYF TRBD1 . 11 TRBJ2-7 TRBV19
TGTGCCAGCAGCCAAGACAGGGGATTTCTGTCACCCCTCCACTTT CASSQDRGFLSPLHF . . 15 TRBJ1-6 TRBV14
TGTGCCAGCAGCCTCACAGCTTCCTACGAGCAGTACTTC CASSLTASYEQYF . . 13 TRBJ2-7 TRBV5-4